This record looks at one T cell receptor beta chain sequence and its context. Its antigen is currently not known. Nothing much larger sits one base from this clone, and base qualities are not available. This sample was included in a study of a mutant IDH1 vaccine in newly diagnosed glioma (dated by TCRdb to the early 2020s). Broadly, across the study: Eight vaccinations were administered to patients in weeks 1, 3, 5, 7, 11, 15, 19 and 23, corresponding to visits V03 through V10. Vaccination was initiated 4-6 weeks after radiotherapy alone, or concurrently with temozolomide cycles in the chemotherapy-containing groups. Of the roughly 34 treated patients, approximately 62% were male and 37.5% were female, and the mean age was 40.4 years. Before enrollment, patients had received standard therapy of radiotherapy alone, temozolomide alone, or radiochemotherapy with temozolomide; most received the combination. Peripheral blood was drawn at six visits: V03 (baseline), V05, V07, V10, V12 and V13. Longitudinal TCRB deep sequencing was performed for roughly 27 treated patients wherever samples were available for exploratory analyses. On the study overall, not on this receptor specifically: Across multiple MHC alleles, vaccine-induced immune responses were seen in 90% to 95% of patients. Availability determined which PBMC samples were chosen for TCRB deep sequencing. Pseudoprogression seemed to be unrelated to changes in the top peripheral T cell clonotypes found by TCRB sequencing. It was noted by the authors that analyses of patient blood samples could not be reproduced owing to sample limitations.

The library was built by means of the immunoSEQ multiplex PCR assay. Following the manufacturer's protocol, the hsTCRB Kit was used to amplify rearranged TCR beta chain sequences. Sequencing of TCRB libraries was carried out on an Illumina MiSeq. For the original study's pipeline: The proprietary platform of the kit vendor was used for demultiplexing, trimming and gene mapping. TCRdb provides this immuneACCESS table in a form limited to in-frame rearrangements. Some clones are lacking; in checked studies, under half of them reflect an unresolved V gene, and why the rest are absent is not known. V and J calls and clone size are as listed in that table; D and trimming were resolved from the DNA. This sample is represented by about 26,000 clones; 70% to 85% of them were singletons. 7.2% of the sample lies in the top ten. From the cysteine up to the phenylalanine, the CDR3 has a length of 16 residues. The sequence is cut down to CDR3 DNA, 48 bases in frame from base 1. The trim is 5 bases for V and 7 bases for J, with a gap of 20 bases between the germline ends. The germline V gene encodes CDR1 SGHTA and CDR2 FQGNSA.

The time point label corresponds to: week 5, during vaccination. Each vaccine dose was 300 ug of a 20-mer mutant IDH1 peptide in Montanide, given subcutaneously with topical imiquimod. Donors had newly diagnosed WHO grade 3 or 4 IDH1-mutant astrocytomas with loss of nuclear ATRX. The samples were drawn from NOA16, a multicentre, single-arm, open-label phase I trial in Germany that tested a mutant IDH1 peptide vaccine in humans for the first time. The DNeasy Blood and Tissue Kit was used to extract genomic DNA from EDTA blood for TCRB sequencing. The receptor was derived from a man in his forties with glioma. Some clones in this sample may be carry-over from other donors' samples. The sequencing used PBMCs, collected from a glioma patient whose treatment included an IDH1 peptide vaccine. The sequence is built from TRBV7-2 and TRBJ1-4, and the D gene may be TRBD1, 5 bases matching. The CDR3 loop reads CASSPTYGAVGEKLFF. DNA sequence: TGTGCCAGCAGCCCTACATATGGGGCTGTAGGTGAAAAACTGTTTTTT.